This T cell receptor beta chain was documented in a study of T cell responses to AZD1222 COVID-19 vaccine. As concerns this clone: Its matching antigen is unknown.

The germline V and J ends were trimmed by 1 base and 7 bases, with 17 bases remaining between them. The CDR3 totals 15 residues. From germline, CDR1 is LGHNA and CDR2 YNFKEQ. Sequencing was performed with immunoSEQ multiplex PCR; in TCRdb, only in-frame clones are kept and a portion is missing. The sample includes 100,000 or so clones, around 87% seen only once; the top ten take 2.8%. Study observations and caveats: In a largely white British group with more females than males, clonal diversity was possibly underestimated. Repertoires were sampled only after the peak T cell response. Within unmutated variant regions lay the reported targets of nearly half of spike-specific TCRs.

The TCR sequence derives from an adult in good health. The chain employs TRBV4-2 and TRBJ2-7; maybe TRBD2 (5 bases). Sequenced here: peripheral blood, sampled on day 0 of AZD1222 vaccination. In DNA form, the CDR3 reads TGTGCCAGCAGCCAAGTGGAAGCACTACCGGGGGAGCAGTACTTC. Translation gives CASSQVEALPGEQYF.